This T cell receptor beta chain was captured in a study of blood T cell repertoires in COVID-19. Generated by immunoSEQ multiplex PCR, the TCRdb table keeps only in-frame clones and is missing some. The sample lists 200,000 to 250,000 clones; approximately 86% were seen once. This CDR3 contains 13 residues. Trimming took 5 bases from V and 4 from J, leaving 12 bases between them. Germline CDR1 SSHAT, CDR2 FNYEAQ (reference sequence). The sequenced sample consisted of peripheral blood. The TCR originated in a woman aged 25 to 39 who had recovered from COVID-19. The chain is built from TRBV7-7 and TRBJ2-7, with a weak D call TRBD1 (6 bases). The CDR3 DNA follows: TGTGCCAGCAGCGAAGGGACACCTTACGAGCAGTACTTC. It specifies CASSEGTPYEQYF.